The next 11 T cell receptor beta chains were all read from a single sample in a study of T cells in Graves' hyperthyroidism and ophthalmopathy. Amplification of TCR beta CDR3 regions was performed using RNA transcripts as template. The HTBI primer set was used in a first-round RT-PCR of the TCR CDR3. TCRdb independently ran MiXCR on the multiplex PCR reads; one entry per CDR3 protein. The data contain about 360,000 distinct CDR3 sequences, approximately 13% of them singletons. Sequencing used blood. These receptors were taken from a woman aged 18-29 years with Graves' hyperthyroidism.

The table lists this clonotype with a few counts. This sequence joins TRBV5-1 and TRBJ1-6, with D possibly TRBD1 on 6 matching bases. CDR3 size: 14 residues. The V gene's germline CDR1 is SGHRS and CDR2 YFSETQ. V shed 5 bases and J shed 13 bases, with 19 bases lying between them. This CDR3 reads CASRREQGMGPLHF. The CDR3 nucleotides are TGCGCCAGCAGAAGAGAGCAGGGGATGGGTCCCCTCCACTTT.

This clonotype came up many times. CDR3 in DNA: TGTGCCATCCAGCATCTGACGGGTGAGCAGTTCTTC. This sequence encodes CAIQHLTGEQFF. The chain carries TRBV7-9 and TRBJ2-1; D is undetermined. Germline V CDR1 and CDR2: SEHNR, FQNEAQ (reference sequence). The CDR3 sequence is 12 residues long. The V gene lost 10 bases and the J gene lost 9 bases, with 16 bases spanning the gap.

The rearrangement uses TRBV20-1 and TRBJ1-4, with D perhaps TRBD1 (5 bases). Germline CDR1 is DFQATT and CDR2 is SNEGSKA (reference sequence). V was shortened by 3 bases and J by 0 bases, with 17 bases between the two germline ends. The CDR3 is 17 residues long. The CDR3 region has the DNA TGCAGTGCTAGGGCCTTATGGGACCGATCAACTAATGAAAAACTGTTTTTT. As protein: CSARALWDRSTNEKLFF.

In this sample, this clonotype turned up many times. The chain recombines TRBV28 with TRBJ1-4; 10 bases are a match to TRBD1. The CDR3 has 14 residues. The V gene's germline CDR1 is MDHEN and CDR2 SYDVKM. V shed 3 bases, J shed 8 bases, and the junction held 3 bases outside the gene matches. CDR3 DNA: TGTGCCAGCAGTTTCGGGACAGGGGACGAAAAACTGTTTTTT. Its translation is CASSFGTGDEKLFF.

This chain connects TRBV6-4 to TRBJ2-7; tentatively, D is TRBD1 or TRBD2 (5 bases each). V lost 5 bases and J 5 bases, leaving 10 bases between the germline ends. Germline V gene data show CDR1 as MRHNA and CDR2 as SNTAGT. This CDR3 contains 12 residues. The CDR3 nucleotides read TGTGCCAGCAGTACTGGGGGAGACGAGCAGTACTTC. Residues: CASSTGGDEQYF.

This clonotype was seen ten or more times. This chain joins TRBV28 and TRBJ1-5; maybe TRBD1 (5 bases). Germline assignment: CDR1 MDHEN and CDR2 SYDVKM. The CDR3 contains 18 residues. V lost 5 bases to trimming and J lost 0 bases, with 20 bases between them. CDR3 amino acids: CASSPSGTEVYSNQPQHF. The DNA of the CDR3 is TGTGCCAGCAGTCCCTCCGGGACGGAAGTTTATAGCAATCAGCCCCAGCATTTT.

Many counts were recorded for this clonotype. The CDR3 loop reads CASSLGGTGSYEQYF. The DNA of the CDR3 is TGTGCCAGCAGCTTAGGCGGGACAGGGTCCTACGAGCAGTACTTC. The J gene is TRBJ2-7, the V gene TRBV11-3, with 9 positions matching TRBD1. Germline V gene lookup returns CDR1 SGHNT and CDR2 YENEEA. V trimming: 1 base; J trimming: 1 base; junction bases outside the gene matches: 2. The CDR3 consists of 15 residues.

The chain has TRBV7-8 and TRBJ2-6; 9 bases match TRBD1. Germline-derived CDR1 and CDR2 are SGHVS and FQNEAQ. This CDR3 spans 17 amino acids. The V and J ends lost 5 bases and 0 bases, in that order; junction bases with no gene match: 5. The CDR3 DNA is TGTGCCAGCAGCCTTGGACAGGGGAGCTCTGGGGCCAACGTCCTGACTTTC. Amino acids: CASSLGQGSSGANVLTF.

This clonotype has a count of ten or more. J is TRBJ2-3 and V is TRBV20-1; 7 nucleotides agree with TRBD1. V gave up 3 bases and J gave up 4 bases; unmatched junction bases: 7. This CDR3 contains 14 residues. CDR1 and CDR2 (germline): DFQATT, SNEGSKA (reference sequence). This CDR3 is CSASTQGDADTQYF. CDR3 nucleotides: TGCAGTGCTAGTACCCAGGGGGACGCAGATACGCAGTATTTT.

Concerning this clonotype itself: This sequence may be a read error, since a much larger clone differs from it by one base. The J gene is TRBJ2-7, the V gene TRBV20-1; tentative D call: TRBD2 (5 bases). The CDR3 contains 13 residues. CDR1 is DFQATT and CDR2 is SNEGSKA in the germline V gene (reference sequence). CDR3 DNA sequence: TGCAGTACTAGACCGGACCCTTCTTCCGAGCAGTACTTC. This gives the protein CSTRPDPSSEQYF.

This clonotype appeared many times. This chain joins TRBV30 and TRBJ1-1; perhaps TRBD1 as D (5 bases). Per the germline V gene, CDR1 is GTSNPN and CDR2 is SVGIG (reference sequence). This CDR3 spans 15 amino acids. Trimming removed 0 bases from V and 1 base from J, with 12 bases in between. The CDR3 DNA reads as TGTGCCTGGAGTGTACTGAAAGGGGAGAACACTGAAGCTTTCTTT. Amino acid sequence: CAWSVLKGENTEAFF. Filled out from reference TRBV30 and TRBJ1-1, the complete variable domain reads SQTIHQWPATLVQPVGSPLSLECTVEGTSNPNLYWYRQAAGRGLQLLFYSVGIGQISSEVPQNLSASRPQDRQFILSSKKLLLSDSGFYLCAWSVLKGENTEAFFGQGTRLTVV.